The T cell receptor (beta chain) described here comes from a study of shared clonotypes between healthy human individuals. About the research overall: A donor's plate count was three for CD4 naive and three for CD4 memory; CD8 naive had two and CD8 memory one. General study results and limits: In having few donors, the study represented limited genetic and exposure-history diversity.

This clone was counted at least ten times. Its specificity is unknown. The CDR3 covers 14 residues. V lost 7 bases, J lost 5 bases, and 18 bases lay in between. The germline V gene encodes CDR1 SQVTM and CDR2 ANQGSEA. This table comes from immunoSEQ multiplex PCR, and its TCRdb copy is limited to in-frame clones, with some not included. The table shows around 1.1 million clones, with approximately 78% occurring only once. Those who donated, Caucasian adults without exception, all lived in Nashville, Tennessee. This chain links TRBV29-1 with TRBJ2-1, with D possibly TRBD2 on 7 matching bases. Sequencing was carried out using memory CD4+ T cells from PBMCs. Subset: CD45RA-negative fraction. The sequence was collected from a man aged 18 to 29 in good health. Some clones in this sample may be carry-over from other donors' samples. The CDR3 loop reads CSGGEGQLNNEQFF. The CDR3 DNA follows: TGCAGCGGCGGGGAGGGACAACTAAACAATGAGCAGTTCTTC.